A selection of T cell receptor beta chains follows, all from one sample in a study of human T cells and chemical hapten exposure. Via MiXCR, TCRdb re-called the RACE reads, giving one row per CDR3 protein. Among around 110,000 distinct CDR3 sequences listed, over 10% were seen once. The material sequenced was whole blood, taken in connection with sensitization to the hapten diphenylcyclopropenone (DPC). All receptors come from a woman between 45 and 65 years old with alopecia areata. Some clones in this sample may be carry-over from other donors' samples. CDR3s include the opening cysteine and the closing phenylalanine or tryptophan. Each record gives: D gene, clone size, J gene, CDR3 length, V gene, CDR3 protein, CDR3 DNA. The D gene is left open where the match is weak. Size values are once, few and many counts, or a class for expanded clones, and some rows have none.

d_call: -; clone_size: few; j_call: TRBJ1-2; cdr3_length: 19; v_call: TRBV1; cdr3_aa: CTSSQAERGMAQGRDGYTF; cdr3_nt: TGCACCAGCAGCCAGGCGGAAAGGGGGATGGCGCAAGGTCGGGATGGCTACACCTTC
d_call: TRBD1; clone_size: -; j_call: TRBJ1-5; cdr3_length: 15; v_call: TRBV19; cdr3_aa: CASSEDRGHNQPQHF; cdr3_nt: TGTGCCAGTAGCGAAGACAGGGGACACAATCAGCCCCAGCATTTT
d_call: -; clone_size: many; j_call: TRBJ1-2; cdr3_length: 16; v_call: TRBV6-5; cdr3_aa: CASSYSATIANYGYTF; cdr3_nt: TGTGCCAGCAGTTACTCAGCGACGATAGCTAACTATGGCTACACCTTC
d_call: TRBD1; clone_size: few; j_call: TRBJ2-1; cdr3_length: 14; v_call: TRBV2; cdr3_aa: CASSGQPIYNEQFF; cdr3_nt: TGTGCCAGTTCGGGACAGCCTATTTACAATGAGCAGTTCTTC
d_call: -; clone_size: many; j_call: TRBJ2-3; cdr3_length: 15; v_call: TRBV7-9; cdr3_aa: CASKGGQTSTDTQYF; cdr3_nt: TGTGCCAGCAAGGGGGGACAGACGAGCACAGATACGCAGTATTTT
d_call: -; clone_size: -; j_call: TRBJ2-3; cdr3_length: 14; v_call: TRBV20-1; cdr3_aa: CSSKTVKTADTQYF; cdr3_nt: TGCAGCTCGAAAACGGTCAAAACAGCAGATACGCAGTATTTT
d_call: -; clone_size: few; j_call: TRBJ1-1; cdr3_length: 14; v_call: TRBV3-1; cdr3_aa: CASSQGGVRGEAFF; cdr3_nt: TGTGCCAGCAGCCAAGGAGGGGTACGAGGTGAAGCTTTCTTT
d_call: -; clone_size: -; j_call: TRBJ2-3; cdr3_length: 14; v_call: TRBV28; cdr3_aa: CASSWAGGTDTQYF; cdr3_nt: TGTGCCAGCAGTTGGGCAGGGGGCACAGATACGCAGTATTTT
d_call: TRBD1; clone_size: few; j_call: TRBJ2-2; cdr3_length: 14; v_call: TRBV10-1; cdr3_aa: CASSSPTGAGELFF; cdr3_nt: TGCGCCAGCAGTTCACCCACAGGGGCCGGGGAGCTGTTTTTT
d_call: TRBD2; clone_size: many; j_call: TRBJ2-1; cdr3_length: 16; v_call: TRBV19; cdr3_aa: CASSLPGGGSRYEQFF; cdr3_nt: TGTGCCAGTAGTTTGCCGGGCGGCGGGAGTCGCTATGAGCAGTTCTTC
d_call: -; clone_size: many; j_call: TRBJ1-1; cdr3_length: 15; v_call: TRBV5-1; cdr3_aa: CASSLVAPRNTEAFF; cdr3_nt: TGCGCCAGCAGCTTGGTGGCACCCAGGAACACTGAAGCTTTCTTT
d_call: -; clone_size: -; j_call: TRBJ1-1; cdr3_length: 13; v_call: TRBV24-1; cdr3_aa: CATDRAMNTEAFF; cdr3_nt: TGTGCCACCGATCGGGCGATGAACACTGAAGCTTTCTTT
d_call: -; clone_size: many; j_call: TRBJ2-2; cdr3_length: 13; v_call: TRBV29-1; cdr3_aa: CSFGTPNTGELFF; cdr3_nt: TGCAGCTTTGGGACACCGAACACCGGGGAGCTGTTTTTT
d_call: -; clone_size: -; j_call: TRBJ2-3; cdr3_length: 15; v_call: TRBV12-3/TRBV12-4; cdr3_aa: CASQNRGAGSDTQYF; cdr3_nt: TGTGCCAGCCAAAATAGGGGGGCAGGGTCAGATACGCAGTATTTT
d_call: -; clone_size: -; j_call: TRBJ2-6; cdr3_length: 15; v_call: TRBV29-1; cdr3_aa: CSVTQGSAGANVLTF; cdr3_nt: TGCAGCGTGACTCAGGGTTCCGCTGGGGCCAACGTCCTGACTTTC
d_call: -; clone_size: many; j_call: TRBJ1-1; cdr3_length: 12; v_call: TRBV28; cdr3_aa: CATHSGTPQAFF; cdr3_nt: TGTGCCACCCACTCCGGGACACCCCAAGCTTTCTTT
d_call: TRBD1; clone_size: few; j_call: TRBJ2-6; cdr3_length: 19; v_call: TRBV18; cdr3_aa: CASSRDRQGPDSGANVLTF; cdr3_nt: TGTGCCAGCTCACGTGACCGACAGGGCCCCGACTCTGGGGCCAACGTCCTGACTTTC
d_call: -; clone_size: -; j_call: TRBJ2-4; cdr3_length: 14; v_call: TRBV7-9; cdr3_aa: CASSSQGAENIQYF; cdr3_nt: TGTGCCAGCAGCTCCCAGGGAGCTGAAAACATTCAGTACTTC
d_call: TRBD1; clone_size: few; j_call: TRBJ1-1; cdr3_length: 16; v_call: TRBV5-4; cdr3_aa: CASNAGQGAPSTEAFF; cdr3_nt: TGTGCCAGCAACGCCGGACAGGGGGCCCCTAGCACTGAAGCTTTCTTT
d_call: TRBD2; clone_size: -; j_call: TRBJ2-5; cdr3_length: 14; v_call: TRBV7-2; cdr3_aa: CASSRGGGTETQYF; cdr3_nt: TGTGCCAGCAGCCGGGGGGGCGGGACAGAGACCCAGTACTTC
d_call: -; clone_size: -; j_call: TRBJ1-6; cdr3_length: 16; v_call: TRBV28; cdr3_aa: CASSLLFGAGGSPLHF; cdr3_nt: TGTGCCAGCAGTTTACTGTTTGGCGCGGGGGGCTCACCCCTCCACTTT
d_call: TRBD2; clone_size: -; j_call: TRBJ2-7; cdr3_length: 15; v_call: TRBV18; cdr3_aa: CASSPSSGRGYEQYF; cdr3_nt: TGTGCCAGCTCACCGTCTAGCGGGAGAGGGTACGAGCAGTACTTC
d_call: -; clone_size: many; j_call: TRBJ2-3; cdr3_length: 13; v_call: TRBV29-1; cdr3_aa: CSVGILGGDTQYF; cdr3_nt: TGCAGCGTTGGGATCCTGGGGGGAGATACGCAGTATTTT
d_call: -; clone_size: -; j_call: TRBJ1-1; cdr3_length: 13; v_call: TRBV9; cdr3_aa: CASSGGILTEAFF; cdr3_nt: TGTGCCAGCAGTGGGGGGATTCTCACTGAAGCTTTCTTT
d_call: -; clone_size: few; j_call: TRBJ2-1; cdr3_length: 12; v_call: TRBV28; cdr3_aa: CATTTANNEQFF; cdr3_nt: TGTGCCACCACCACCGCTAACAATGAGCAGTTCTTC
d_call: -; clone_size: -; j_call: TRBJ2-1; cdr3_length: 15; v_call: TRBV6-5; cdr3_aa: CASSYFGTSYNEQFF; cdr3_nt: TGTGCCAGCAGTTACTTTGGCACCTCCTACAATGAGCAGTTCTTC
d_call: -; clone_size: many; j_call: TRBJ2-7; cdr3_length: 13; v_call: TRBV24-1; cdr3_aa: CATGREPSYEQYF; cdr3_nt: TGTGCCACCGGGAGAGAACCCTCCTACGAGCAGTACTTC
d_call: -; clone_size: few; j_call: TRBJ2-2; cdr3_length: 16; v_call: TRBV7-2; cdr3_aa: CASSLMGATNTGELFF; cdr3_nt: TGTGCCAGCAGCTTAATGGGGGCAACGAACACCGGGGAGCTGTTTTTT
d_call: TRBD2; clone_size: many; j_call: TRBJ2-5; cdr3_length: 18; v_call: TRBV7-2; cdr3_aa: CASSFGPLAGGPQETQYF; cdr3_nt: TGTGCCAGCAGCTTCGGCCCCTTAGCGGGGGGTCCTCAAGAGACCCAGTACTTC
d_call: TRBD1; clone_size: few; j_call: TRBJ2-3; cdr3_length: 16; v_call: TRBV24-1; cdr3_aa: CATSDPGQGRTDTQYF; cdr3_nt: TGTGCCACCAGTGATCCCGGACAGGGTCGCACAGATACGCAGTATTTT
d_call: -; clone_size: many; j_call: TRBJ1-6; cdr3_length: 13; v_call: TRBV7-9; cdr3_aa: CASSPPSGGSLHF; cdr3_nt: TGTGCCAGCAGCCCACCCTCGGGAGGCTCCCTCCACTTT
d_call: TRBD2; clone_size: many; j_call: TRBJ2-1; cdr3_length: 14; v_call: TRBV29-1; cdr3_aa: CSVEGLAGDNEQFF; cdr3_nt: TGCAGCGTTGAAGGACTAGCGGGAGACAATGAGCAGTTCTTC
d_call: TRBD2; clone_size: -; j_call: TRBJ2-5; cdr3_length: 17; v_call: TRBV7-2; cdr3_aa: CASSIHTRTSGVPTQYF; cdr3_nt: TGTGCCAGCAGCATACACACCAGGACTAGCGGTGTCCCGACCCAGTACTTC
d_call: -; clone_size: many; j_call: TRBJ2-1; cdr3_length: 13; v_call: TRBV11-1; cdr3_aa: CASSLTSRNEQFF; cdr3_nt: TGTGCCAGCAGCTTAACTTCCCGGAATGAGCAGTTCTTC
d_call: -; clone_size: -; j_call: TRBJ1-2; cdr3_length: 13; v_call: TRBV28; cdr3_aa: CASRPSGLYGYTF; cdr3_nt: TGTGCCAGCAGACCCTCAGGGCTGTATGGCTACACCTTC
d_call: -; clone_size: many; j_call: TRBJ2-5; cdr3_length: 18; v_call: TRBV11-3; cdr3_aa: CASSHTAGTRMGQETQYF; cdr3_nt: TGTGCCAGCAGCCACACTGCGGGAACAAGGATGGGACAAGAGACCCAGTACTTC
d_call: -; clone_size: few; j_call: TRBJ2-7; cdr3_length: 11; v_call: TRBV12-3/TRBV12-4; cdr3_aa: CASSKGREQYF; cdr3_nt: TGTGCCAGCAGTAAGGGGCGAGAGCAGTACTTC
d_call: -; clone_size: -; j_call: TRBJ2-1; cdr3_length: 11; v_call: TRBV28; cdr3_aa: CASSLPLEQFF; cdr3_nt: TGTGCCAGCAGTCTCCCACTCGAGCAGTTCTTC
d_call: -; clone_size: few; j_call: TRBJ1-5; cdr3_length: 14; v_call: TRBV19; cdr3_aa: CASIPGGSNQPQHF; cdr3_nt: TGTGCCAGTATACCCGGAGGTAGCAATCAGCCCCAGCATTTT
d_call: -; clone_size: many; j_call: TRBJ2-5; cdr3_length: 11; v_call: TRBV29-1; cdr3_aa: CSVEWVETQYF; cdr3_nt: TGCAGCGTTGAATGGGTAGAGACCCAGTACTTC
d_call: -; clone_size: many; j_call: TRBJ2-1; cdr3_length: 14; v_call: TRBV7-6; cdr3_aa: CASGSGSSYNEQFF; cdr3_nt: TGTGCCAGCGGTAGCGGAAGCTCCTACAATGAGCAGTTCTTC
d_call: TRBD2; clone_size: few; j_call: TRBJ2-7; cdr3_length: 15; v_call: TRBV20-1; cdr3_aa: CSARSLAGGASEQYF; cdr3_nt: TGCAGTGCTAGAAGTCTAGCGGGAGGAGCCTCCGAGCAGTACTTC
d_call: -; clone_size: -; j_call: TRBJ1-1; cdr3_length: 13; v_call: TRBV2; cdr3_aa: CAGSPDSNTEAFF; cdr3_nt: TGTGCCGGCAGTCCTGACTCAAACACTGAAGCTTTCTTT
d_call: -; clone_size: -; j_call: TRBJ2-7; cdr3_length: 11; v_call: TRBV4-2; cdr3_aa: CVSSQDHLAYF; cdr3_nt: TGTGTCAGCAGCCAAGACCACTTGGCGTACTTC
d_call: TRBD1; clone_size: many; j_call: TRBJ2-7; cdr3_length: 12; v_call: TRBV20-1; cdr3_aa: CSAQGRGYEQYF; cdr3_nt: TGCAGTGCACAGGGGCGAGGTTACGAGCAGTACTTC
d_call: TRBD2; clone_size: -; j_call: TRBJ2-2; cdr3_length: 16; v_call: TRBV28; cdr3_aa: CASRRGLAGGTGELFF; cdr3_nt: TGTGCCAGCAGAAGAGGGCTAGCGGGAGGGACCGGGGAGCTGTTTTTT
d_call: TRBD1; clone_size: -; j_call: TRBJ1-4; cdr3_length: 14; v_call: TRBV20-1; cdr3_aa: CSATQQGAKEKLFF; cdr3_nt: TGCAGTGCTACCCAACAGGGGGCGAAAGAAAAACTGTTTTTT
d_call: -; clone_size: -; j_call: TRBJ1-4; cdr3_length: 13; v_call: TRBV2; cdr3_aa: CASSGGANEKLFF; cdr3_nt: TGTGCCAGCAGCGGGGGGGCTAATGAAAAACTGTTTTTT
d_call: TRBD2; clone_size: -; j_call: TRBJ2-3; cdr3_length: 15; v_call: TRBV24-1; cdr3_aa: CATSDSGRDTDTQYF; cdr3_nt: TGTGCCACCAGTGATAGCGGGAGAGACACAGATACGCAGTATTTT
d_call: -; clone_size: few; j_call: TRBJ2-1; cdr3_length: 13; v_call: TRBV11-2; cdr3_aa: CASSPRLGGEQFF; cdr3_nt: TGTGCCAGCAGCCCTCGACTAGGCGGGGAGCAGTTCTTC